This TCR beta chain was captured in a study of cytomegalovirus exposure and HLA in healthy donors. The ends were cut back, 4 bases at V and 5 bases at J, with 18 bases in the middle. The CDR3 runs 15 residues. The V gene's germline CDR1 is SGDLS and CDR2 YYNGEE. About this clone: The antigen is not known.

It was healthy bone marrow donors who served as donors. Whole-study findings and limits: A later analysis linked a missense variant in DCLRE1C to the trimming of TCR beta V and J genes.

With 60 Vbeta and 13 Jbeta primers, the PCR was carried out. TCRdb's copy holds only in-frame clones and misses some; the assay was immunoSEQ multiplex PCR. The repertoire holds over 150,000 clones, with 84% as singletons. The sample was PBMCs. The sequence derives from a girl between 5 and 17 years old in good health and CMV-seropositive. The chain employs TRBV9 and TRBJ1-1; no reliable D call. CDR3: CASSPEPGINTEAFF. In DNA form, the CDR3 reads TGTGCCAGCAGCCCCGAGCCGGGTATAAATACTGAAGCTTTCTTT.